The 30 T cell receptor beta chains presented below share a single source sample, sequenced in a study of identical twins. Via MiXCR, TCRdb re-called the 5' RACE reads, giving one row per CDR3 protein. The top ten clones hold 0.91% of a sample with about 520,000 distinct CDR3 sequences, less than 25% of them seen once. The sample also formed part of further work on T cells expressing NK-cell markers.

The sequencing sample was made of CD4+ T cells sorted from blood. The source is a young woman in good health.

Of note for this clonotype: A read error may produce the germline difference seen at one junction end. The J gene is TRBJ1-4, the V gene TRBV6-5, with a tentative D call TRBD1 (5 bases). The CDR3 spans 15 residues. From germline, CDR1 is MNHEY and CDR2 SVGAGI. The CDR3 reads CANSYSGTANEKLFF. DNA of the CDR3: TGTGCCAACAGTTACTCCGGGACGGCTAATGAAAAACTGTTTTTT.

The chain recombines TRBV12-3 or TRBV12-4 with TRBJ2-6, with D maybe TRBD2 (6 bases). The CDR3 loop spans 17 amino acids. Between the trimmed V and J ends, which lost 6 bases and 3 bases, there was a span of 18 bases. CDR3 loop: CASSPSMGGVGANVLTF. CDR3 coding DNA: TGTGCCAGCAGCCCCAGTATGGGCGGGGTTGGGGCCAACGTCCTGACTTTC.

The gene calls are TRBV5-5 and TRBJ2-2, with unresolved D. The CDR3 extends over 14 amino acids. V shed 1 base and J shed 6 bases, with 10 bases lying between them. Per germline, CDR1 SGHKS and CDR2 YYEKEE (reference sequence). CDR3 protein: CASSLQRMAGELFF. The CDR3 DNA sequence: TGTGCCAGCAGCTTGCAGAGGATGGCCGGGGAGCTGTTTTTT.

The chain couples TRBV12-3 or TRBV12-4 to TRBJ2-7; 8 bases match TRBD1. Losses at the gene ends were 7 bases for V and 5 bases for J; bases not matched to a gene: 10. CDR3 length: 14 amino acids. The CDR3, as DNA: TGTGCCAGCACCGTCTCGGACAGGGTCCACGAGCAGTACTTC. Amino acids: CASTVSDRVHEQYF.

This clonotype was observed a few times. The V call is TRBV28, the J call TRBJ2-5; 11 bases agree with TRBD2. This CDR3 contains 14 residues. Per germline, CDR1 MDHEN and CDR2 SYDVKM. V shed 6 bases, J shed 7 bases, and the junction held 7 bases outside the gene matches. The CDR3 nucleotides are TGTGCCAGCAGAGGGACTAGCGGAGTTAGGACCCAGTACTTC. Protein: CASRGTSGVRTQYF.

In its sample, this clonotype was seen a few times. The genes are TRBV27 and TRBJ2-4, with D possibly matching TRBD2 (7 bases). CDR3 length: 15 residues. V lost 5 bases and J 5 bases, leaving 16 bases between the germline ends. Germline V gene data show CDR1 as MNHEY and CDR2 as SMNVEV (reference sequence). The CDR3 spells CASSPSGGLQNIQYF. The CDR3 DNA sequence: TGTGCCAGCAGTCCCTCGGGGGGCCTCCAAAACATTCAGTACTTC.

The V and J genes are TRBV29-1 and TRBJ2-3; 8 nucleotides align to TRBD1. Germline CDR1 reads SQVTM; CDR2 reads ANQGSEA. This CDR3 is 16 amino acids long. Losses at the gene ends were 8 bases for V and 2 bases for J; bases not matched to a gene: 15. CDR3 loop: CSFLTPHRGATDTQYF. The CDR3 bases are TGCAGCTTTTTGACCCCACACAGGGGGGCCACAGATACGCAGTATTTT.

This clonotype was observed a handful of times. V gene TRBV21-1 combines with J gene TRBJ2-7; TRBD2 is the table's D call, not checked against the DNA. TRBV21-1 is marked as a pseudogene. The CDR3 contains 15 residues. The DNA of the CDR3 is TGTGCCAGCGCCGGAGGGGACGTCTACCCCTACGAGCAGTACTTC. Its protein is CASAGGDVYPYEQYF.

V usage is TRBV12-5 and J usage is TRBJ2-2; TRBD2 might be the D (6 bases). The CDR3 totals 15 residues. Germline CDR1 and CDR2: LGHNT and FRNRAP. V lost 10 bases and J lost 6, with 21 bases in between. CDR3 sequence: CATYPWRDDSGELFF. In DNA, the CDR3 is TGTGCTACCTATCCTTGGAGGGACGATTCCGGGGAGCTGTTTTTT.

This clonotype was picked up a small number of times. The gene calls are TRBV20-1 and TRBJ2-5, with 12 nucleotides matching TRBD2. The junction had 7 bases not matched to a gene; V was cut back by 0 bases and J by 5 bases. This CDR3 spans 16 amino acids. From germline, CDR1 is DFQATT and CDR2 SNEGSKA (reference sequence). CDR3: CSARDPALAGGETQYF. DNA of the CDR3: TGCAGTGCTAGAGATCCCGCCCTAGCGGGGGGGGAGACCCAGTACTTC.

The chain couples TRBV7-3 to TRBJ2-1; possible D gene TRBD1, 7 bases. V was trimmed by 4 bases and J by 12 bases, leaving 13 bases between them. The CDR3 is 12 amino acids. Germline CDR1 SGHTA, CDR2 FQGTGA. The CDR3: CASSSGGGGQFF. The DNA for the CDR3 is TGTGCCAGCAGCTCAGGGGGAGGTGGGCAGTTCTTC.

The genes are TRBV30 and TRBJ2-7; weak D call: TRBD2 (5 bases). CDR1 and CDR2 from the germline V gene are GTSNPN and SVGIG (reference sequence). CDR3 length equals 14 residues. The V and J ends lost 0 bases and 4 bases respectively, with 13 bases between them. CDR3 amino acids: CAWSVRGSLYEQYF. The DNA of the CDR3 is TGTGCCTGGAGTGTACGGGGTAGCCTTTACGAGCAGTACTTC.

The chain combines TRBV20-1 with TRBJ2-3; a weak D match, TRBD2 (6 bases). V was shortened by 5 bases and J by 0 bases, with 15 bases between the two germline ends. Germline CDR1 DFQATT, CDR2 SNEGSKA (reference sequence). The CDR3 spans 15 residues. The CDR3 region is CSAFRRAGSTDTQYF. CDR3 DNA: TGCAGTGCTTTCCGGAGGGCCGGTAGCACAGATACGCAGTATTTT.

The V gene is TRBV5-6, the J gene TRBJ1-1, with no clear D. The germline CDR1 and CDR2 sequences are SGHDT and YYEEEE. The length of the CDR3 is 17 residues. V lost 4 bases to trimming and J lost 0 bases, with 19 bases between them. CDR3 sequence: CASSVFRIAGMNTEAFF. The CDR3 nucleotides are TGTGCCAGCAGCGTCTTTAGGATTGCGGGAATGAACACTGAAGCTTTCTTT.

This clonotype was found a few times. The J gene is TRBJ1-2, the V gene TRBV7-9; TRBD1 aligns across 8 bases. The CDR3 extends over 15 amino acids. The V and J ends lost 1 base and 1 base, in that order; junction bases with no gene match: 2. Germline V gene lookup returns CDR1 SEHNR and CDR2 FQNEAQ (reference sequence). The CDR3, as DNA: TGTGCCAGCAGCTTAGACAGGGGGAATAACTATGGCTACACCTTC. Translated, it gives CASSLDRGNNYGYTF. Based on the CDR3 plus reference TRBV7-9 and TRBJ1-2, the full variable domain is DTGVSQNPRHKITKRGQNVTFRCDPISEHNRLYWYRQTLGQGPEFLTYFQNEAQLEKSRLLSDRFSAERPKGSFSTLEIQRTEQGDSAMYLCASSLDRGNNYGYTFGSGTRLTVV.

V is TRBV10-3 and J is TRBJ2-7; 9 bases are a match to TRBD1. V gave up 6 bases and J gave up 3 bases; unmatched junction bases: 0. The CDR3 totals 12 residues. In germline, CDR1 is ENHRY, CDR2 SYGVKD. Here the CDR3 DNA reads TGTGCCATCAGGGGACAGGGCTACGAGCAGTACTTC. Translation gives CAIRGQGYEQYF.

The V and J genes are TRBV5-1 and TRBJ2-2; D remains unclear. The germline V and J ends were trimmed by 6 bases and 0 bases, with 12 bases remaining between them. Germline assignment: CDR1 SGHRS and CDR2 YFSETQ. The CDR3 has 15 amino acids. The CDR3 is CASTSGSSNTGELFF. The DNA for the CDR3 is TGCGCCAGCACCTCCGGGTCTTCGAACACCGGGGAGCTGTTTTTT.

This clonotype occurred a few times. The chain links TRBV3-1 to TRBJ1-1, with D hard to call. CDR3 size: 14 residues. The germline V gene has CDR1 LGHDT and CDR2 YNNKEL (reference sequence). V lost 6 bases and J lost 1, with 12 bases in between. CDR3 region: CASRDFWANTEAFF. CDR3 coding DNA: TGTGCCAGCAGGGACTTTTGGGCGAACACTGAAGCTTTCTTT. Combining the CDR3 with reference TRBV3-1 and TRBJ1-1 gives the whole variable domain DTAVSQTPKYLVTQMGNDKSIKCEQNLGHDTMYWYKQDSKKFLKIMFSYNNKELIINETVPNRFSPKSPDKAHLNLHINSLELGDSAVYFCASRDFWANTEAFFGQGTRLTVV.

The chain links TRBV28 to TRBJ2-7; D perhaps matches TRBD2 (5 bases). V was pared by 6 bases and J by 3 bases, with 12 bases between. CDR3 length: 13 amino acids. Germline values: CDR1 MDHEN, CDR2 SYDVKM. The DNA of the CDR3 is TGTGCCAGCAGCCCCGCGGGTCTCTACGAGCAGTACTTC. Its translation is CASSPAGLYEQYF.

This chain connects TRBV20-1 to TRBJ1-1; TRBD1 aligns across 8 bases. CDR1 is DFQATT and CDR2 is SNEGSKA in the germline V gene (reference sequence). The CDR3 covers 13 residues. V lost 5 bases and J lost 5; bases outside the gene matches: 7. The CDR3 loop is CSARTGRGTEAFF. CDR3 coding DNA: TGCAGTGCTCGGACAGGGCGGGGAACTGAAGCTTTCTTT.

This chain uses TRBV29-1 with TRBJ2-7, with D perhaps assigned TRBD1 or TRBD2 (5 bases each). Germline V lookup: CDR1 SQVTM, CDR2 ANQGSEA. The V end lost 7 bases, the J end lost 7 bases, and 20 bases lay between the germline ends. There are 13 residues in the CDR3. The CDR3 is CSGGVAAMGEQYF. The CDR3 bases are TGCAGCGGAGGGGTCGCCGCGATGGGGGAGCAGTACTTC.

The gene calls are TRBV6-1 and TRBJ1-6, with no clear D. The length of the CDR3 is 13 residues. CDR1 and CDR2 (germline): MNHNS, SASEGT. V was trimmed by 5 bases and J by 9 bases, leaving 11 bases between them. The CDR3 spells CASSTRETSPLHF. CDR3 DNA sequence: TGTGCCAGCAGTACGAGGGAGACTTCACCCCTCCACTTT.

This chain uses TRBV4-2 with TRBJ2-5; the D is unclear. Germline lookup yields CDR1 LGHNA and CDR2 YNFKEQ. Trimming pared 0 bases from V and 8 bases from J, leaving 10 bases between. This CDR3 region has 13 residues. This CDR3 reads CASSQDPDETQYF. The CDR3 nucleotides are TGTGCCAGCAGCCAAGATCCGGATGAAACCCAGTACTTC.

This clonotype was detected many times. The chain is built from TRBV4-1 and TRBJ2-5; D call uncertain. In germline, CDR1 is MGHRA, CDR2 YSYEKL. The CDR3 length is 13 residues. V was pared by 1 base and J by 2 bases, with 5 bases between. This CDR3 reads CASSQGGQETQYF. CDR3 nucleotides: TGCGCCAGCAGCCAAGGGGGACAAGAGACCCAGTACTTC.

This clonotype was counted at least ten times. The V call is TRBV5-8, the J call TRBJ2-1; possible D gene TRBD2, 6 bases. V was pared by 5 bases and J by 4 bases, with 16 bases between. The CDR3 is 15 amino acids. Germline lookup yields CDR1 SGHTS and CDR2 YDEGEE. DNA for the CDR3: TGTGCCAGCAGACCACGACTAGAATCTTACAATGAGCAGTTCTTC. Residues: CASRPRLESYNEQFF. Full variable domain (rest looked up from reference TRBV5-8 and TRBJ2-1): EAGVTQSPTHLIKTRGQQATLRCSPISGHTSVYWYQQALGLGLQFLLWYDEGEERNRGNFPPRFSGRQFPNYSSELNVNALELEDSALYLCASRPRLESYNEQFFGPGTRLTVL.

Many counts were recorded for this clonotype. This rearrangement joins TRBV29-1 to TRBJ1-1; TRBD1 matches 7 bases. The germline V gene has CDR1 SQVTM and CDR2 ANQGSEA. The junction had 7 bases not matched to a gene; V was cut back by 5 bases and J by 4 bases. The CDR3 contains 13 residues. CDR3 sequence (DNA): TGCAGCGTTCACAGGGGTTCTGCCACTGAAGCTTTCTTT. Protein product: CSVHRGSATEAFF. Full variable domain (missing parts from reference TRBV29-1 and TRBJ1-1): SAVISQKPSRDICQRGTSLTIQCQVDSQVTMMFWYRQQPGQSLTLIATANQGSEATYESGFVIDKFPISRPNLTFSTLTVSNMSPEDSSIYLCSVHRGSATEAFFGQGTRLTVV.

This chain joins TRBV2 and TRBJ1-2; D is perhaps TRBD1 (5 bases). The germline V and J ends were trimmed by 11 bases and 4 bases, with 11 bases remaining between them. The CDR3 extends over 11 amino acids. Germline assignment: CDR1 SNHLY and CDR2 FYNNEI. For the CDR3, the DNA is TGTGCCGGCGCGGGGGGCTATGGCTACACCTTC. This translates into CAGAGGYGYTF.

CDR3 sequence (DNA): TGCAGTGCCCGTCCCGGGACTAGCGGGAGCTCCTACAATGAGCAGTTCTTC. Protein product: CSARPGTSGSSYNEQFF. This sequence joins TRBV20-1 and TRBJ2-1; 14 nucleotides agree with TRBD2. Germline V gene data show CDR1 as DFQATT and CDR2 as SNEGSKA (reference sequence). After removal of 6 bases from V and 0 bases from J, the junction contained 7 bases not matched to a gene. There are 17 residues in the CDR3.

This clonotype showed up many times. One end of the junction fails to match germline, which may point to a read error. The chain joins TRBV12-3 or TRBV12-4 to TRBJ1-4; 9 positions match TRBD1. The CDR3 runs to 14 residues. CDR3 DNA: TGCGCCAGCAGCTCGGGACAGGGAGATGAAAAACTGTTTTTT. Its translation: CASSSGQGDEKLFF.

The chain uses TRBV30 and TRBJ1-2; 9 nucleotides line up with TRBD1. The CDR3 consists of 13 residues. Germline lookup yields CDR1 GTSNPN and CDR2 SVGIG (reference sequence). V trimming: 2 bases; J trimming: 6 bases; junction bases outside the gene matches: 4. The CDR3: CAWSTGQGDGYTF. In DNA form, the CDR3 reads TGTGCCTGGAGTACGGGACAGGGTGATGGCTACACCTTC.